The clone carrying this T cell receptor (beta chain) was seen a single time. The protocol was immunoSEQ multiplex PCR, while the TCRdb copy is restricted to in-frame clones and leaves out a portion. Among about 260,000 clones listed, over 75% were seen once. Resolution of symptoms, clearance, or two negative PCRs was present in recovered Cohort 3 donors. With 5 bases clipped from V and 0 bases from J, the junction kept 18 bases outside the gene matches. This CDR3 has 19 residues. Per germline, CDR1 LNHNV and CDR2 YYDKDF (reference sequence). The data stem from a study of blood T cell repertoires in COVID-19. Study-level information: Samples representing acute and convalescent COVID-19 were sourced from the United States, Italy and Spain. T cells, B-cell-depleted T cells, or PBMCs provided the cDNA or gDNA that served as material.

The sequenced sample consisted of PBMCs or T cells enriched from blood (not recorded which). The chain couples TRBV15 to TRBJ2-5, with 7 bases lining up with TRBD1. The TCR comes from a woman aged 18-29 years who had recovered from COVID-19. CDR3 in amino acids: CATSSRGLPHGTDQETQYF. CDR3 nucleotides: TGTGCCACCAGCTCAAGGGGCTTGCCCCACGGGACAGACCAAGAGACCCAGTACTTC.